This T cell receptor beta chain was captured by sequencing in a study of shared clonotypes between healthy human individuals. The data were produced by immunoSEQ multiplex PCR, yet TCRdb's version contains in-frame clones alone and is incomplete. The sample carries some 1,100,000 clones, about 84% recorded once. Concerning this clone: The antigen is not known.

CDR3 length: 15 amino acids. Trimming stripped 5 bases from V and 4 bases from J, with 13 bases between. Overall study findings and caveats: In four donors, around 5% of naive CD4 clonotypes appeared in common.

The sample consisted of memory CD4+ T cells from PBMCs. Sample subset: CD45RA-negative fraction. The rearrangement links TRBV5-3 to TRBJ2-6; D is unresolved. TRBV5-3 is known as an ORF, though its function is uncertain. The origin of this receptor is a man aged 18 to 35 in good health. Some clones in this sample may be carry-over from other donors' samples. The CDR3 reads CARSSHPPGANVLTF. Written as DNA, the CDR3 is TGTGCCAGAAGTTCCCATCCGCCCGGGGCCAACGTCCTGACTTTC.